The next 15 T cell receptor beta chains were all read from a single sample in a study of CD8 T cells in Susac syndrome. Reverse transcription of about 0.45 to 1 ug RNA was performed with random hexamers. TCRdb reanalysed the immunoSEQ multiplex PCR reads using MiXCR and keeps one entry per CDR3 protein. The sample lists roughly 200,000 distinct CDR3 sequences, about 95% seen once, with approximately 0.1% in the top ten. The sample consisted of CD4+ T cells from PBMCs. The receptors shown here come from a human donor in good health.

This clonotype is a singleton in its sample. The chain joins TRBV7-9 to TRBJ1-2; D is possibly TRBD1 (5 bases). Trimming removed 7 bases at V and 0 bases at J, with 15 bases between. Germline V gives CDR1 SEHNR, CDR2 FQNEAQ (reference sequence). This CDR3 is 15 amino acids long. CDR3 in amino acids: CASNPGAAPNYGYTF. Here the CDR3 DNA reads TGTGCCAGCAACCCCGGGGCCGCCCCTAACTATGGCTACACCTTC.

The CDR3 loop reads CSVASRDRVDGYTF. The CDR3 nucleotides read TGCAGCGTTGCCAGCCGGGACAGGGTCGATGGCTACACCTTC. This chain uses TRBV29-1 with TRBJ1-2; 9 bases align to TRBD1. Germline loops: CDR1 SQVTM, CDR2 ANQGSEA. This CDR3 spans 14 amino acids. The ends lost 4 bases at V and 6 bases at J; junction bases unmatched: 9.

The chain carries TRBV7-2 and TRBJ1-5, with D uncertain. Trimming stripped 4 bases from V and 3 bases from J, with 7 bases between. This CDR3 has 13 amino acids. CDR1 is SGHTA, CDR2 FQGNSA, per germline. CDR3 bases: TGTGCCAGCAGCTCTAGTTCCAATCAGCCCCAGCATTTT. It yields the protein CASSSSSNQPQHF. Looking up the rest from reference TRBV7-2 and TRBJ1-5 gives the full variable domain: GAGVSQSPSNKVTEKGKDVELRCDPISGHTALYWYRQSLGQGLEFLIYFQGNSAPDKSGLPSDRFSAERTGGSVSTLTIQRTQQEDSAVYLCASSSSSNQPQHFGDGTRLSIL.

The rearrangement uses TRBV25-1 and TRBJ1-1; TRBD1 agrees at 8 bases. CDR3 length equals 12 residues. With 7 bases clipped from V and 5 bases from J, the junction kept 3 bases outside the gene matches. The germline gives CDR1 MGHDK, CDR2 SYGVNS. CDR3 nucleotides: TGTGCCAGCAATACAGGGGGGACTGAAGCTTTCTTT. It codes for CASNTGGTEAFF.

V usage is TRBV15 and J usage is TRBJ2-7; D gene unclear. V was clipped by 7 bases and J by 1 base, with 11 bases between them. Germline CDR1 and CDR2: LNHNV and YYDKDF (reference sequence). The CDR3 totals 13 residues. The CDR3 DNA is TGTGCCACCACGCTGGGTTATTCCTACGAGCAGTACTTC. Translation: CATTLGYSYEQYF.

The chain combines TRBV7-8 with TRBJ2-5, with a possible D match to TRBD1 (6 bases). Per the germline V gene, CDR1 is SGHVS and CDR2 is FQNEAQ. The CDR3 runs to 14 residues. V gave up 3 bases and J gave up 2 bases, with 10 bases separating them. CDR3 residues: CASSLGQGQETQYF. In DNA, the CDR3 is TGTGCCAGCAGCTTGGGCCAGGGGCAAGAGACCCAGTACTTC. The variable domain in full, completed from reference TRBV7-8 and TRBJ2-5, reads GAGVSQSPRYKVAKRGQDVALRCDPISGHVSLFWYQQALGQGPEFLTYFQNEAQLDKSGLPSDRFFAERPEGSVSTLKIQRTQQEDSAVYLCASSLGQGQETQYFGPGTRLLVL.

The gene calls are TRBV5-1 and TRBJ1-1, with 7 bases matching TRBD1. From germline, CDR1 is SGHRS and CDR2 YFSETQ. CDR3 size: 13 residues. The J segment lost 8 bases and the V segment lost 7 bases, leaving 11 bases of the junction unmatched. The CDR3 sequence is CASQGDLGSEAFF. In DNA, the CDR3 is TGCGCCAGCCAGGGGGATCTCGGGTCCGAAGCTTTCTTT.

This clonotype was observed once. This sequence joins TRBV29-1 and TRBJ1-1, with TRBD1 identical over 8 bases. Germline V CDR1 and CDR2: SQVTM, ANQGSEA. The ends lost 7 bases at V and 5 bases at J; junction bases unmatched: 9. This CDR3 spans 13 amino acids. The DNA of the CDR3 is TGCAGCGCTGCCCAGGGGGCAGAGACTGAAGCTTTCTTT. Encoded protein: CSAAQGAETEAFF.

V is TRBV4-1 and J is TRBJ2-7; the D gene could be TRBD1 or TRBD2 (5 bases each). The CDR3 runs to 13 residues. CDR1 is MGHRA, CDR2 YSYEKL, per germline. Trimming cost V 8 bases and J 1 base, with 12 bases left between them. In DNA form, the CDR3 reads TGCGCCAGCCGGGACGGAGGATCCTACGAGCAGTACGTC. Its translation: CASRDGGSYEQYV.

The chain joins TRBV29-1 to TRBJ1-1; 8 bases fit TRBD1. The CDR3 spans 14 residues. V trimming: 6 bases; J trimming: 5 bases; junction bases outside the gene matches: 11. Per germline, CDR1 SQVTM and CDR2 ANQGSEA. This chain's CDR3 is CSVFLTGAKTEAFF. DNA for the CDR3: TGCAGCGTCTTCTTGACAGGGGCTAAAACTGAAGCTTTCTTT.

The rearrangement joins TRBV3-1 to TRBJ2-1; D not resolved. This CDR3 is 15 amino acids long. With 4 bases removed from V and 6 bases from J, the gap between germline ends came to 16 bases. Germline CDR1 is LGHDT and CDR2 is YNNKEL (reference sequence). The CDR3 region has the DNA TGTGCCAGCAGCCCGTTGGGGATCCCCTCCAATGAGCAGTTCTTC. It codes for CASSPLGIPSNEQFF.

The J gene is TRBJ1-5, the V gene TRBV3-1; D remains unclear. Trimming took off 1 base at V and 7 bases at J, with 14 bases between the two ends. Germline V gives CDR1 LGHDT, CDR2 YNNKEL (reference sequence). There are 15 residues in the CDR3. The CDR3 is CASSQGAPIGQPQHF. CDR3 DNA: TGTGCCAGCAGCCAAGGGGCACCTATCGGGCAGCCCCAGCATTTT. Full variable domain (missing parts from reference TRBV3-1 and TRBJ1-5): DTAVSQTPKYLVTQMGNDKSIKCEQNLGHDTMYWYKQDSKKFLKIMFSYNNKELIINETVPNRFSPKSPDKAHLNLHINSLELGDSAVYFCASSQGAPIGQPQHFGDGTRLSIL.

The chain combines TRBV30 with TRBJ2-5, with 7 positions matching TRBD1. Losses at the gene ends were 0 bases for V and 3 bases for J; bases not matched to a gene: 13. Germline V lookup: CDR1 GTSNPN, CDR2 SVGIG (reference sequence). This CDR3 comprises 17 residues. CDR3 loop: CAWSVALARGYEETQYF. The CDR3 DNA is TGTGCCTGGAGTGTGGCGCTCGCCAGGGGGTATGAAGAGACCCAGTACTTC.

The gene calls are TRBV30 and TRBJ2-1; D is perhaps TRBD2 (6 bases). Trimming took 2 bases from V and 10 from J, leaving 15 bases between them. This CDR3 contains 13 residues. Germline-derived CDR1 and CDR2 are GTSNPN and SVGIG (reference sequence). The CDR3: CAWSKGREREQFF. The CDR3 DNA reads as TGTGCCTGGAGTAAGGGTCGGGAGAGGGAGCAGTTCTTC.

The CDR3, as DNA: TGTGCCAGCAGGGCGACAGGGGTTGCCTATGGCTACACCTTC. Translated, it gives CASRATGVAYGYTF. This chain links TRBV2 with TRBJ1-2, with 8 bases fitting TRBD1. Per germline, CDR1 SNHLY and CDR2 FYNNEI. Trimming removed 6 bases from V and 4 bases from J; junction bases left unmatched: 7. The CDR3 has 14 residues.